Listed below are T cell receptor beta chains from one sample, sequenced in a study of T cell repertoires in cytomegalovirus infection. MiXCR, applied by TCRdb to the reads, yields one record per CDR3 protein. The profile shows over 150,000 distinct CDR3 sequences, approximately 18% of them singletons. Sequences were obtained from CD8+ T cells from PBMCs. The source is a human donor in good health (CMV status not recorded). Some clones in this sample may be carry-over from other donors' samples. Both conserved end residues are part of each CDR3. Fields, in order: clone size, V gene, D gene, J gene, CDR3 protein, CDR3 DNA. A D gene is named only where the DNA matches it firmly. Rows may omit the clone size; those that give it use once, few, many or a size class.

clone size: few
V gene: TRBV12-3/TRBV12-4
D gene: -
J gene: TRBJ1-2
CDR3 protein: CASSLGGSNYGYTF
CDR3 DNA: TGTGCCAGCAGTTTGGGGGGCTCTAACTATGGCTACACCTTC

clone size: few
V gene: TRBV2
D gene: -
J gene: TRBJ1-1
CDR3 protein: CASISTEAFF
CDR3 DNA: TGTGCCAGCATATCAACTGAAGCTTTCTTT

clone size: few
V gene: TRBV6-8
D gene: -
J gene: TRBJ2-3
CDR3 protein: CASSYSGGAFTDTQYF
CDR3 DNA: TGTGCCAGCAGTTATTCGGGGGGCGCCTTCACAGATACGCAGTATTTT

clone size: few
V gene: TRBV7-2
D gene: -
J gene: TRBJ1-3
CDR3 protein: CASSLEFTLWEGNTIYF
CDR3 DNA: TGTGCCAGCAGCTTAGAATTTACCCTTTGGGAGGGAAACACCATATATTTT

clone size: few
V gene: TRBV4-3
D gene: -
J gene: TRBJ1-1
CDR3 protein: CASSQGTDSEAFF
CDR3 DNA: TGCGCCAGCAGCCAAGGGACAGACTCTGAAGCTTTCTTT

clone size: few
V gene: TRBV2
D gene: -
J gene: TRBJ1-1
CDR3 protein: CASSDLGTEAFF
CDR3 DNA: TGTGCCAGCAGTGACCTAGGGACTGAAGCTTTCTTT

clone size: -
V gene: TRBV28
D gene: -
J gene: TRBJ1-1
CDR3 protein: CASTGRLNTEAFF
CDR3 DNA: TGTGCCAGCACAGGACGGTTGAACACTGAAGCTTTCTTT

clone size: few
V gene: TRBV7-9
D gene: -
J gene: TRBJ2-3
CDR3 protein: CASSLPQTFLELNGPDTDTQYF
CDR3 DNA: TGTGCCAGCAGCTTACCGCAAACCTTCTTGGAGCTCAACGGGCCTGACACAGATACGCAGTATTTT

clone size: few
V gene: TRBV28
D gene: -
J gene: TRBJ2-3
CDR3 protein: CASSSGHLTRTDTQYF
CDR3 DNA: TGTGCCAGCAGTTCCGGACACCTTACCCGCACAGATACGCAGTATTTT

clone size: -
V gene: TRBV2
D gene: TRBD1
J gene: TRBJ1-2
CDR3 protein: CASTGGNGYTF
CDR3 DNA: TGTGCCAGCACAGGGGGCAACGGCTACACCTTC

clone size: -
V gene: TRBV7-2
D gene: TRBD2
J gene: TRBJ2-1
CDR3 protein: CASSPGTSGGNNEQFF
CDR3 DNA: TGTGCCAGCAGCCCCGGGACTAGCGGGGGGAACAATGAGCAGTTCTTC

clone size: few
V gene: TRBV9
D gene: -
J gene: TRBJ2-7
CDR3 protein: CASSVGGKSYEQYF
CDR3 DNA: TGTGCCAGCAGCGTAGGGGGCAAATCCTACGAGCAGTACTTC

clone size: few
V gene: TRBV12-3/TRBV12-4
D gene: -
J gene: TRBJ2-1
CDR3 protein: CASSLSGRKGNEQFF
CDR3 DNA: TGTGCCAGCAGTTTATCAGGGAGGAAAGGCAATGAGCAGTTCTTC

clone size: -
V gene: TRBV28
D gene: -
J gene: TRBJ2-4
CDR3 protein: CASLPRAQNIQYF
CDR3 DNA: TGTGCCAGCCTCCCCAGGGCCCAAAACATTCAGTACTTC

clone size: -
V gene: TRBV29-1
D gene: -
J gene: TRBJ2-1
CDR3 protein: CSVKGGTYNEQFF
CDR3 DNA: TGCAGCGTTAAAGGGGGAACTTACAATGAGCAGTTCTTC

clone size: -
V gene: TRBV7-9
D gene: TRBD2
J gene: TRBJ2-5
CDR3 protein: CASSSTSGETQYF
CDR3 DNA: TGTGCCAGCAGCTCGACTAGCGGGGAGACCCAGTACTTC

clone size: once
V gene: TRBV10-3
D gene: TRBD1
J gene: TRBJ1-2
CDR3 protein: CAISESWDRGNYGYTF
CDR3 DNA: TGTGCCATCAGTGAGAGCTGGGACAGGGGCAACTATGGCTACACCTTC

clone size: -
V gene: TRBV7-2
D gene: TRBD2
J gene: TRBJ2-2
CDR3 protein: CASSPPGGGARTGELFF
CDR3 DNA: TGTGCCAGCAGCCCTCCGGGCGGGGGGGCGCGCACCGGGGAGCTGTTTTTT

clone size: -
V gene: TRBV7-2
D gene: -
J gene: TRBJ2-1
CDR3 protein: CASSPRLGELYNEQFF
CDR3 DNA: TGTGCCAGCAGCCCAAGGTTAGGGGAACTCTACAATGAGCAGTTCTTC

clone size: few
V gene: TRBV6-2/TRBV6-3
D gene: TRBD1
J gene: TRBJ1-1
CDR3 protein: CASSYGKTGGTEAFF
CDR3 DNA: TGTGCCAGCAGTTACGGGAAAACAGGGGGCACTGAAGCTTTCTTT

clone size: few
V gene: TRBV7-9
D gene: -
J gene: TRBJ2-7
CDR3 protein: CATGAGDYEQYF
CDR3 DNA: TGTGCCACGGGAGCTGGGGACTACGAGCAGTACTTC

clone size: few
V gene: TRBV7-9
D gene: -
J gene: TRBJ2-1
CDR3 protein: CASSFRDAQSNEQFF
CDR3 DNA: TGTGCCAGCAGCTTCCGGGACGCCCAAAGCAATGAGCAGTTCTTC

clone size: many
V gene: TRBV7-2
D gene: TRBD1
J gene: TRBJ2-3
CDR3 protein: CASSLGSGGGSDTQYF
CDR3 DNA: TGTGCCAGCAGCTTAGGGTCAGGGGGTGGGTCAGATACGCAGTATTTT

clone size: few
V gene: TRBV7-2
D gene: TRBD1
J gene: TRBJ1-1
CDR3 protein: CASSLTGGMNTEAFF
CDR3 DNA: TGTGCCAGCAGCCTGACAGGGGGAATGAACACTGAAGCTTTCTTT

clone size: -
V gene: TRBV15
D gene: -
J gene: TRBJ1-1
CDR3 protein: CATQGRSEAFF
CDR3 DNA: TGTGCCACCCAAGGACGGTCTGAAGCTTTCTTT

clone size: -
V gene: TRBV7-9
D gene: -
J gene: TRBJ2-5
CDR3 protein: CASSSPWGLETQYF
CDR3 DNA: TGTGCCAGCAGCTCGCCATGGGGGCTCGAGACCCAGTACTTC

clone size: few
V gene: TRBV7-2
D gene: TRBD2
J gene: TRBJ2-3
CDR3 protein: CASWGGSLLTDTQYF
CDR3 DNA: TGTGCCAGCTGGGGGGGGAGCCTCCTCACAGATACGCAGTATTTT

clone size: -
V gene: TRBV27
D gene: -
J gene: TRBJ2-5
CDR3 protein: CASASIFDPETQYF
CDR3 DNA: TGTGCCAGCGCCTCCATTTTTGACCCCGAGACCCAGTACTTC

clone size: -
V gene: TRBV12-3/TRBV12-4
D gene: -
J gene: TRBJ2-2
CDR3 protein: CASDQTFGRAGELFF
CDR3 DNA: TGTGCCAGCGACCAAACCTTCGGCCGTGCCGGGGAGCTGTTTTTT

clone size: few
V gene: TRBV6-2/TRBV6-3
D gene: TRBD1
J gene: TRBJ2-1
CDR3 protein: CASKTRDRGPNVPYNEQFF
CDR3 DNA: TGTGCCAGCAAGACGAGGGACAGGGGCCCCAATGTTCCCTACAATGAGCAGTTCTTC

clone size: -
V gene: TRBV7-2
D gene: TRBD1
J gene: TRBJ1-2
CDR3 protein: CASSRYPGTGENGYTF
CDR3 DNA: TGTGCCAGCAGCCGGTACCCCGGGACAGGGGAGAATGGCTACACCTTC

clone size: -
V gene: TRBV29-1
D gene: TRBD1
J gene: TRBJ2-1
CDR3 protein: CSVEPGDRVDEQFF
CDR3 DNA: TGCAGCGTTGAGCCTGGGGACAGGGTGGATGAGCAGTTCTTC

clone size: few
V gene: TRBV7-9
D gene: -
J gene: TRBJ1-5
CDR3 protein: CASSLKIFPFFTLSNQPQHF
CDR3 DNA: TGTGCCAGCAGCTTAAAAATTTTTCCATTCTTCACGCTTAGCAATCAGCCCCAGCATTTT

clone size: few
V gene: TRBV7-9
D gene: -
J gene: TRBJ2-2
CDR3 protein: CASSSRGGRGSFQNTGELFF
CDR3 DNA: TGTGCCAGCAGCTCCAGGGGGGGGCGAGGTAGTTTCCAGAACACCGGGGAGCTGTTTTTT

clone size: few
V gene: TRBV20-1
D gene: -
J gene: TRBJ2-1
CDR3 protein: CSARVGEQFF
CDR3 DNA: TGCAGTGCTAGGGTCGGTGAGCAGTTCTTC

clone size: many
V gene: TRBV6-4
D gene: -
J gene: TRBJ2-6
CDR3 protein: CASSEEGGSGANVLTF
CDR3 DNA: TGTGCCAGCAGTGAAGAAGGGGGCTCTGGGGCCAACGTCCTGACTTTC

clone size: few
V gene: TRBV7-9
D gene: TRBD1
J gene: TRBJ2-7
CDR3 protein: CASSLNPGQAPYEQYF
CDR3 DNA: TGTGCCAGCAGCTTAAACCCGGGACAGGCCCCCTACGAGCAGTACTTC

clone size: -
V gene: TRBV25-1
D gene: -
J gene: TRBJ1-2
CDR3 protein: CASSLGEYGYTF
CDR3 DNA: TGTGCCAGCAGTCTAGGGGAGTATGGCTACACCTTC

clone size: -
V gene: TRBV7-8
D gene: TRBD2
J gene: TRBJ2-5
CDR3 protein: CASSLWPIWTSGVPGGETQYF
CDR3 DNA: TGTGCCAGCAGCTTATGGCCCATTTGGACTAGCGGGGTCCCGGGGGGAGAGACCCAGTACTTC

clone size: few
V gene: TRBV7-9
D gene: -
J gene: TRBJ2-2
CDR3 protein: CASSPPEGNTGELFF
CDR3 DNA: TGTGCCAGCAGCCCCCCAGAGGGGAACACCGGGGAGCTGTTTTTT

clone size: few
V gene: TRBV20-1
D gene: -
J gene: TRBJ2-7
CDR3 protein: CSARDPDRIYEQYF
CDR3 DNA: TGCAGTGCTAGAGATCCGGACAGAATTTACGAGCAGTACTTC

clone size: few
V gene: TRBV24-1
D gene: TRBD1
J gene: TRBJ1-4
CDR3 protein: CATASGTGNEKLFF
CDR3 DNA: TGTGCCACCGCGTCGGGGACAGGGAATGAAAAACTGTTTTTT

clone size: -
V gene: TRBV6-5
D gene: -
J gene: TRBJ2-7
CDR3 protein: CASSFEAGYEQYF
CDR3 DNA: TGTGCCAGCAGCTTTGAGGCAGGCTACGAGCAGTACTTC

clone size: many
V gene: TRBV7-2
D gene: -
J gene: TRBJ2-7
CDR3 protein: CASSTPSTQYF
CDR3 DNA: TGTGCCAGCAGTACGCCGTCTACGCAGTACTTC

clone size: -
V gene: TRBV12-3/TRBV12-4
D gene: -
J gene: TRBJ1-1
CDR3 protein: CASSPPLRGLRNTEAFF
CDR3 DNA: TGTGCCAGCAGCCCACCGTTACGGGGGCTGCGGAACACTGAAGCTTTCTTT

clone size: -
V gene: TRBV6-5
D gene: TRBD1
J gene: TRBJ1-4
CDR3 protein: CASSYSGGGEKLFF
CDR3 DNA: TGTGCCAGCAGTTACTCAGGGGGCGGTGAAAAACTGTTTTTT

clone size: few
V gene: TRBV9
D gene: -
J gene: TRBJ1-1
CDR3 protein: CASSPTTGLAEAFF
CDR3 DNA: TGTGCCAGCAGCCCCACTACAGGGTTAGCTGAAGCTTTCTTT

clone size: few
V gene: TRBV20-1
D gene: TRBD2
J gene: TRBJ2-1
CDR3 protein: CSAPSGGSYNEQFF
CDR3 DNA: TGCAGTGCCCCTAGCGGGGGCTCCTACAATGAGCAGTTCTTC

clone size: few
V gene: TRBV25-1
D gene: -
J gene: TRBJ1-3
CDR3 protein: CASSEIAASGNTIYF
CDR3 DNA: TGTGCCAGCAGTGAAATCGCGGCATCTGGAAACACCATATATTTT

clone size: -
V gene: TRBV12-3/TRBV12-4
D gene: TRBD1
J gene: TRBJ1-5
CDR3 protein: CASSSRTGSNQPQHF
CDR3 DNA: TGTGCCAGCAGTTCAAGGACAGGTAGCAATCAGCCCCAGCATTTT

clone size: few
V gene: TRBV7-9
D gene: -
J gene: TRBJ1-1
CDR3 protein: CASSLPTVMNTEAFF
CDR3 DNA: TGTGCCAGCAGCCTCCCGACAGTTATGAACACTGAAGCTTTCTTT

clone size: -
V gene: TRBV7-9
D gene: -
J gene: TRBJ1-5
CDR3 protein: CASSFGANQPQHF
CDR3 DNA: TGTGCCAGCAGCTTTGGTGCCAATCAGCCCCAGCATTTT

clone size: few
V gene: TRBV20-1
D gene: -
J gene: TRBJ1-2
CDR3 protein: CSAEDLGYGYTF
CDR3 DNA: TGCAGTGCGGAGGACCTCGGGTACGGCTACACCTTC

clone size: few
V gene: TRBV12-3/TRBV12-4
D gene: -
J gene: TRBJ2-6
CDR3 protein: CASTLGGKDSVFSGANVLTF
CDR3 DNA: TGTGCCAGCACGCTAGGAGGGAAAGACTCAGTTTTCTCTGGGGCCAACGTCCTGACTTTC

clone size: -
V gene: TRBV6-1
D gene: TRBD1
J gene: TRBJ1-5
CDR3 protein: CASSDPGGNQPQHF
CDR3 DNA: TGTGCCAGCAGCGACCCAGGGGGGAATCAGCCCCAGCATTTT

clone size: -
V gene: TRBV4-1
D gene: TRBD2
J gene: TRBJ2-1
CDR3 protein: CASSRGSGRADNEQFF
CDR3 DNA: TGCGCCAGCAGCCGCGGAAGCGGGAGGGCCGATAATGAGCAGTTCTTC

clone size: -
V gene: TRBV10-3
D gene: TRBD1
J gene: TRBJ1-4
CDR3 protein: CASGGRDRGLSGEKLFF
CDR3 DNA: TGTGCCTCCGGGGGAAGGGACAGGGGGCTATCCGGTGAAAAACTGTTTTTT